Presented here are 8 T cell receptor beta chains from one specimen sequenced in a study of blood T cell repertoires in COVID-19. Clones were read by immunoSEQ multiplex PCR, and TCRdb kept only the in-frame ones, dropping some. This table has more than 13,000 clones, approximately 88% appearing once. The sequencing sample was made of peripheral blood. These receptors were obtained from a woman in her seventies in a cohort sampled during active or convalescent COVID-19.

The chain couples TRBV5-1 to TRBJ2-7, with 8 positions matching TRBD1. J gave up 4 bases and V 0 bases, and 3 bases lay outside the gene matches. The CDR3 length is 14 residues. Germline lookup yields CDR1 SGHRS and CDR2 YFSETQ. The CDR3 DNA reads as TGCGCCAGCAGCTTGGGGCAGGGGGCATACGAGCAGTACTTC. Protein sequence: CASSLGQGAYEQYF.

The rearrangement uses TRBV5-1 and TRBJ1-6; the D is unclear. CDR1 is SGHRS, CDR2 YFSETQ, per germline. V was cut by 5 bases and J by 4 bases, with 16 bases left in between. The CDR3 is made up of 16 amino acids. The CDR3 spells CASSPVRRRYNSPLHF. The CDR3 region has the DNA TGCGCCAGCAGTCCGGTAAGGAGACGATATAATTCACCCCTCCACTTT.

This chain joins TRBV6-5 and TRBJ2-7; a weak D match, TRBD1 (6 bases). Trimming removed 9 bases from V and 0 bases from J, with 15 bases in between. Germline-derived CDR1 and CDR2 are MNHEY and SVGAGI. The CDR3 loop spans 14 amino acids. The CDR3 loop reads CASRHSGVSYEQYF. As DNA, the CDR3 is TGTGCCAGTAGGCACTCAGGGGTCTCCTACGAGCAGTACTTC.

The J gene is TRBJ1-3, the V gene TRBV5-1; D gene uncertain. CDR3 length: 14 residues. V was shortened by 5 bases and J by 3 bases, with 12 bases between the two germline ends. Germline assignment: CDR1 SGHRS and CDR2 YFSETQ. CDR3 sequence (DNA): TGCGCCAGCAGTGGAGGAGCTCTTGGAAACACCATATATTTT. This codes for CASSGGALGNTIYF.

The chain carries TRBV5-4 and TRBJ1-1; D is possibly TRBD1 (6 bases). Germline loops: CDR1 SGHNT, CDR2 YYREEE (reference sequence). The V and J ends lost 4 bases and 1 base respectively, with 11 bases between them. The CDR3 is 14 residues long. CDR3 sequence: CASSPGQKNTEAFF. CDR3 in DNA: TGTGCCAGCAGCCCCGGACAGAAGAACACTGAAGCTTTCTTT.

CDR3 bases: TGTGCCAGCAGACCCCGGACAGGGGGTGTGGATACGCAGTATTTT. Its protein product is CASRPRTGGVDTQYF. The gene calls are TRBV7-2 and TRBJ2-3; TRBD1 aligns across 10 bases. The CDR3 consists of 15 residues. The V gene end was trimmed by 6 bases and the J gene end by 6 bases; junction bases not matched to a gene: 9. Germline CDR1 is SGHTA and CDR2 is FQGNSA.

The rearrangement links TRBV5-6 to TRBJ1-5; 8 bases fit TRBD1. Germline CDR1 reads SGHDT; CDR2 reads YYEEEE. The V and J ends lost 5 bases and 11 bases, in that order; junction bases with no gene match: 12. There are 14 residues in the CDR3. CDR3 loop: CASSSGTGVWSQHF. CDR3 nucleotides: TGTGCCAGCAGTTCCGGGACAGGTGTATGGTCCCAGCATTTT.

The chain joins TRBV5-4 to TRBJ2-2; D might be TRBD1 (8 bases). This CDR3 is built from 16 residues. From germline, CDR1 is SGHNT and CDR2 YYREEE (reference sequence). V was shortened by 3 bases and J by 7 bases, with 19 bases between the two germline ends. The CDR3 loop is CASSSPTQGGNGELFF. Written as DNA, the CDR3 is TGTGCCAGCAGCTCCCCCACACAGGGGGGGAACGGGGAGCTGTTTTTT.